This TCR beta chain originates from a study of blood T cell repertoires in COVID-19. In the study overall: Samples of COVID-19 (acute and convalescent) were obtained from the United States, Italy and Spain.

CDR1 is SNHLY, CDR2 FYNNEI, per germline. This CDR3 comprises 14 residues. With V trimmed by 2 bases and J by 5 bases, 5 bases remained unmatched. Methods used by the authors: Counts of nucleated cells, estimated from reference gene primer amplification, were obtained. Here immunoSEQ multiplex PCR was the method, and the copy in TCRdb shows in-frame clones only, minus some. That table supplies the V and J calls and clone size; D and trimming were determined from the DNA. The sample contains 95,000 to 150,000 clones, about 74% of which appear only once. This rearrangement joins TRBV2 to TRBJ1-2; 7 nucleotides agree with TRBD1. This receptor was identified in a human donor in a cohort sampled during active COVID-19. Sequenced input: peripheral blood. The CDR3 region has the DNA TGTGCCAGCAGTGAACTACAGGGGATTTATGGCTACACCTTC. It is translated as CASSELQGIYGYTF.